A selection of T cell receptor beta chains follows, all from one sample in a study of T cell responses to AZD1222 COVID-19 vaccine. Produced via immunoSEQ multiplex PCR; TCRdb's table is partial and in-frame only. The data contain 25,000 to 40,000 clones, approximately 88% of them singletons. The source material was peripheral blood, sampled 28 days after the second AZD1222 dose. These TCRs come from an adult who received the AZD1222 COVID-19 vaccine. Each CDR3 is given with its conserved first and last residue. The order of the fields is D gene, J gene, V gene, clone size, CDR3 protein, CDR3 DNA. D genes are given only for firm matches. The size field is filled for only some rows; it gives once, few, many or a size class.

d_call: .
j_call: TRBJ2-1
v_call: TRBV27
clone_size: .
cdr3_aa: CASSLGGNEQFF
cdr3_nt: TGTGCCAGCAGTTTAGGCGGGAATGAGCAGTTCTTC

d_call: .
j_call: TRBJ2-7
v_call: TRBV5-1
clone_size: once
cdr3_aa: CASSLDPTGPYEQYF
cdr3_nt: TGCGCCAGCAGCTTGGACCCGACAGGACCCTACGAGCAGTACTTC

d_call: .
j_call: TRBJ1-6
v_call: TRBV6-1
clone_size: once
cdr3_aa: CASSEEDSYSPLHF
cdr3_nt: TGTGCCAGCAGTGAAGAGGACAGCTATTCACCCCTCCACTTT

d_call: .
j_call: TRBJ1-5
v_call: TRBV7-8
clone_size: .
cdr3_aa: CASSYNQGLGQPQHF
cdr3_nt: TGTGCCAGCAGCTACAATCAGGGGCTCGGGCAGCCCCAGCATTTT

d_call: .
j_call: TRBJ1-1
v_call: TRBV6-5
clone_size: .
cdr3_aa: CASRRGGDTEAFF
cdr3_nt: TGTGCCAGCAGGCGTGGGGGTGACACTGAAGCTTTCTTT

d_call: .
j_call: TRBJ1-2
v_call: TRBV18
clone_size: .
cdr3_aa: CASSPDGINGYTF
cdr3_nt: TGTGCCAGCTCACCAGACGGGATTAACGGCTACACCTTC

d_call: .
j_call: TRBJ2-7
v_call: TRBV27
clone_size: .
cdr3_aa: CASLAGLPYEQYF
cdr3_nt: TGTGCCAGCCTTGCGGGGTTGCCCTACGAGCAGTACTTC

d_call: TRBD1
j_call: TRBJ1-4
v_call: TRBV19
clone_size: .
cdr3_aa: CASSSDRGPGKLFF
cdr3_nt: TGTGCCAGTAGTAGCGACAGGGGGCCTGGGAAACTGTTTTTT

d_call: TRBD1
j_call: TRBJ1-1
v_call: TRBV28
clone_size: .
cdr3_aa: CASKGTGPGTEAFF
cdr3_nt: TGTGCCAGCAAGGGGACAGGGCCCGGCACTGAAGCTTTCTTT

d_call: .
j_call: TRBJ1-5
v_call: TRBV9
clone_size: .
cdr3_aa: CASSVGVDIGNQPQHF
cdr3_nt: TGTGCCAGCAGCGTAGGTGTGGATATCGGCAATCAGCCCCAGCATTTT

d_call: .
j_call: TRBJ1-2
v_call: TRBV19
clone_size: .
cdr3_aa: CASSIDLWGGYTF
cdr3_nt: TGTGCCAGTAGTATAGATCTCTGGGGCGGCTACACCTTC

d_call: .
j_call: TRBJ1-1
v_call: TRBV7-2
clone_size: .
cdr3_aa: CASSLGGAPNTEAFF
cdr3_nt: TGTGCCAGCAGCTTAGGAGGCGCCCCCAACACTGAAGCTTTCTTT

d_call: TRBD1
j_call: TRBJ1-2
v_call: TRBV12-3/TRBV12-4
clone_size: .
cdr3_aa: CASSISGTENDTF
cdr3_nt: TGTGCCAGCAGTATATCCGGGACAGAAAACGATACCTTC

d_call: TRBD1
j_call: TRBJ2-1
v_call: TRBV11-3
clone_size: .
cdr3_aa: CASSPWTGEQFF
cdr3_nt: TGTGCCAGCAGCCCCTGGACAGGGGAGCAGTTCTTC

d_call: TRBD2
j_call: TRBJ2-5
v_call: TRBV19
clone_size: .
cdr3_aa: CASSIDPAGQETQYF
cdr3_nt: TGTGCCAGTAGTATAGACCCAGCGGGGCAAGAGACCCAGTACTTC

d_call: .
j_call: TRBJ2-7
v_call: TRBV5-1
clone_size: .
cdr3_aa: CASSLALNYEQYF
cdr3_nt: TGCGCCAGCAGCCTGGCCCTAAACTACGAGCAGTACTTC

d_call: TRBD1
j_call: TRBJ2-7
v_call: TRBV28
clone_size: .
cdr3_aa: CASRQGTGASYEQYF
cdr3_nt: TGTGCCAGCAGACAAGGGACAGGGGCCTCCTACGAGCAGTACTTC

d_call: .
j_call: TRBJ2-6
v_call: TRBV19
clone_size: .
cdr3_aa: CASTSRVGGTGANVLTF
cdr3_nt: TGTGCCAGTACCTCCCGGGTTGGGGGGACTGGGGCCAACGTCCTGACTTTC

d_call: .
j_call: TRBJ2-7
v_call: TRBV7-6
clone_size: .
cdr3_aa: CASSSQGGPFTEQYF
cdr3_nt: TGTGCCAGCAGCTCCCAGGGGGGTCCGTTTACCGAGCAGTACTTC

d_call: .
j_call: TRBJ1-5
v_call: TRBV14
clone_size: .
cdr3_aa: CASSDIGQPQHF
cdr3_nt: TGTGCCAGCAGCGATATAGGGCAGCCCCAGCATTTT

d_call: TRBD1
j_call: TRBJ1-2
v_call: TRBV7-9
clone_size: once
cdr3_aa: CASSQPGTDYGYTF
cdr3_nt: TGTGCCAGCAGTCAGCCCGGGACAGACTATGGCTACACCTTC

d_call: .
j_call: TRBJ2-7
v_call: TRBV19
clone_size: .
cdr3_aa: CASSIVLGGEQYF
cdr3_nt: TGTGCCAGTAGTATCGTATTGGGGGGCGAGCAGTACTTC

d_call: .
j_call: TRBJ1-6
v_call: TRBV19
clone_size: .
cdr3_aa: CASSIQDGSPLHF
cdr3_nt: TGTGCCAGTAGTATTCAGGACGGGTCACCCCTCCACTTT

d_call: .
j_call: TRBJ2-7
v_call: TRBV11-2
clone_size: .
cdr3_aa: CASRFLTGRSSYEQYF
cdr3_nt: TGTGCCAGCAGATTTCTCACAGGGCGATCGTCCTACGAGCAGTACTTC

d_call: TRBD1
j_call: TRBJ1-1
v_call: TRBV7-9
clone_size: .
cdr3_aa: CASSSDRGNMNTEAFF
cdr3_nt: TGTGCCAGCAGCTCCGACAGGGGGAACATGAACACTGAAGCTTTCTTT

d_call: TRBD1
j_call: TRBJ2-3
v_call: TRBV5-1
clone_size: .
cdr3_aa: CASSKGQRDTQYF
cdr3_nt: TGCGCCAGCAGCAAGGGACAGAGAGATACGCAGTATTTT

d_call: .
j_call: TRBJ1-1
v_call: TRBV19
clone_size: .
cdr3_aa: CASSIFSSVSEAFF
cdr3_nt: TGTGCCAGTAGTATTTTCTCAAGCGTTTCTGAAGCTTTCTTT

d_call: .
j_call: TRBJ2-7
v_call: TRBV6-5
clone_size: .
cdr3_aa: CASSFSRGSYEQYF
cdr3_nt: TGTGCCAGCAGCTTCTCCCGGGGCTCCTACGAGCAGTACTTC

d_call: TRBD1
j_call: TRBJ2-7
v_call: TRBV5-1
clone_size: .
cdr3_aa: CASSLAKGTGLYEQYF
cdr3_nt: TGCGCCAGCAGCTTGGCCAAGGGGACAGGACTATACGAGCAGTACTTC

d_call: .
j_call: TRBJ2-5
v_call: TRBV5-4
clone_size: .
cdr3_aa: CASRNVGGRGETQYF
cdr3_nt: TGTGCCAGCAGAAATGTAGGGGGGCGAGGAGAGACCCAGTACTTC

d_call: .
j_call: TRBJ1-5
v_call: TRBV15
clone_size: .
cdr3_aa: CATSRDPRAGNQPQHF
cdr3_nt: TGTGCCACCAGCAGAGATCCGAGGGCCGGCAATCAGCCCCAGCATTTT

d_call: TRBD1
j_call: TRBJ2-1
v_call: TRBV30
clone_size: .
cdr3_aa: CAWRRTGGLPFF
cdr3_nt: TGTGCCTGGAGACGGACAGGGGGGCTTCCGTTCTTC

d_call: .
j_call: TRBJ1-2
v_call: TRBV27
clone_size: .
cdr3_aa: CASSLYPGPSNYGYTF
cdr3_nt: TGTGCCAGCAGTTTATATCCGGGACCCTCTAACTATGGCTACACCTTC

d_call: TRBD2
j_call: TRBJ2-5
v_call: TRBV6-5
clone_size: .
cdr3_aa: CASSRGGSQETQYF
cdr3_nt: TGTGCCAGCAGTCGGGGGGGGAGTCAAGAGACCCAGTACTTC

d_call: .
j_call: TRBJ1-6
v_call: TRBV12-3/TRBV12-4
clone_size: .
cdr3_aa: CASSVRGDSPLHF
cdr3_nt: TGTGCCAGCAGCGTAAGGGGGGACTCACCCCTCCACTTT

d_call: .
j_call: TRBJ2-1
v_call: TRBV14
clone_size: .
cdr3_aa: CASSLLRRDEQFF
cdr3_nt: TGTGCCAGCAGCCTGCTCAGGAGGGATGAGCAGTTCTTC

d_call: .
j_call: TRBJ1-2
v_call: TRBV7-2
clone_size: .
cdr3_aa: CASSPMTSGGYGYTF
cdr3_nt: TGTGCCAGCAGCCCTATGACATCCGGGGGCTATGGCTACACCTTC

d_call: TRBD1
j_call: TRBJ1-2
v_call: TRBV5-4
clone_size: .
cdr3_aa: CASSPGRQGAEGYGYTF
cdr3_nt: TGTGCCAGCAGCCCCGGACGACAGGGGGCAGAGGGCTATGGCTACACCTTC

d_call: TRBD1
j_call: TRBJ2-2
v_call: TRBV9
clone_size: .
cdr3_aa: CASSPRTGANTGELFF
cdr3_nt: TGTGCCAGCAGCCCCCGGACAGGGGCCAACACCGGGGAGCTGTTTTTT

d_call: TRBD1
j_call: TRBJ1-2
v_call: TRBV28
clone_size: once
cdr3_aa: CASSIGDRDGYTF
cdr3_nt: TGTGCCAGCAGTATCGGGGACAGGGATGGCTACACCTTC

d_call: TRBD2
j_call: TRBJ2-7
v_call: TRBV6-2/TRBV6-3
clone_size: .
cdr3_aa: CASSSELAGKSGEQYF
cdr3_nt: TGTGCCAGCAGTTCCGAACTAGCGGGGAAATCAGGCGAGCAGTACTTC